This T cell receptor (beta chain) is drawn from a study of T cells after yellow fever vaccination. In regard to this clonotype: Its antigen is not identified.

A universal primer site and UMIs were added as TCR cDNA was made by 5'RACE template switching. TCRdb analysed the 5' RACE reads with MiXCR anew, one entry per CDR3 protein. The sample carries 400,000 or so distinct CDR3 sequences, more than 9% recorded once. Study-wide results and limits: The secondary response was weaker, and its peak arrived faster, on day 5 versus 15. The CD4 compartment and the CD8 compartment contained a small share of clonotypes in common.

V lost 2 bases, J lost 7 bases, and 18 bases lay in between. The CDR3 is 16 amino acids. The germline V gene has CDR1 SEHNR and CDR2 FQNEAQ (reference sequence). The specimen was PBMCs, collected on the day of the first yellow fever vaccination. This TCR came from a man aged 18 to 30 who received the YFV17D yellow fever vaccine. The chain carries TRBV7-9 and TRBJ2-1, with D perhaps matching TRBD1 or TRBD2 (5 bases each). CDR3 residues: CASSLKGRGVWNEQFF. The CDR3 DNA reads TGTGCCAGCAGCTTAAAGGGCCGAGGGGTTTGGAATGAGCAGTTCTTC. Filled out from reference TRBV7-9 and TRBJ2-1, the complete variable domain reads DTGVSQNPRHKITKRGQNVTFRCDPISEHNRLYWYRQTLGQGPEFLTYFQNEAQLEKSRLLSDRFSAERPKGSFSTLEIQRTEQGDSAMYLCASSLKGRGVWNEQFFGPGTRLTVL.